The clone carrying this T cell receptor beta chain has a single count. The CDR3 consists of 17 residues. V lost 6 bases to trimming and J lost 2 bases; unmatched junction nucleotides: 10. The germline V gene has CDR1 MNHEY and CDR2 SMNVEV (reference sequence). This sample stems from a study of CD8 T cells in Susac syndrome. cDNA came from approximately 0.5 to 1 ug RNA primed by random hexamers. TCRdb redid the calling of the immunoSEQ multiplex PCR reads with MiXCR, one entry per CDR3 protein. The sample yields about 200,000 distinct CDR3 sequences, more than 85% seen once. What was sequenced was CD4+ T cells from PBMCs. This sequence was found in a human donor with Susac syndrome. This chain links TRBV27 with TRBJ2-6, with TRBD2 matching 7 bases. The CDR3 DNA sequence: TGTGCCAGCAGATCTTTAAGCGGGAAAACTGGGGCCAACGTCCTGACTTTC. Amino acids: CASRSLSGKTGANVLTF.